This entry lists 20 T cell receptor beta chains sequenced from one sample in a study of identical twins. TCRdb re-called the 5' RACE reads with MiXCR, one entry per CDR3 protein. The table includes 400,000 or so distinct CDR3 sequences, approximately 8.7% detected once. Sequencing input: naive T cells sorted from blood. The receptor set was obtained from a woman between 50 and 59 years old in good health.

This clonotype was picked up a small number of times. The chain is built from TRBV29-1 and TRBJ2-2; 10 positions match TRBD2. The CDR3 is made up of 14 amino acids. Unmatched junction bases numbered 7, after V lost 5 bases and J lost 7 bases. CDR1 SQVTM and CDR2 ANQGSEA come from the germline V gene. CDR3 in amino acids: CSVSRAGGVGELFF. CDR3 DNA sequence: TGCAGCGTTTCAAGAGCGGGAGGGGTCGGGGAGCTGTTTTTT.

This clonotype was seen repeatedly, ten times or more. CDR3 sequence (DNA): TGTGCCAGCAGTGCGACAGTCCATGGCTACACCTTC. This translates into CASSATVHGYTF. The rearrangement uses TRBV12-3 or TRBV12-4 and TRBJ1-2, with TRBD1 as a possible D gene (5 bases). The CDR3 covers 12 residues. V was shortened by 5 bases and J by 6 bases, with 10 bases between the two germline ends.

There are a few counts of this clonotype. This chain uses TRBV20-1 with TRBJ2-1; TRBD2 matches at 7 bases. Trimming cost V 3 bases and J 9 bases; bases outside gene matches: 11. Germline V gene lookup returns CDR1 DFQATT and CDR2 SNEGSKA (reference sequence). CDR3 length: 14 residues. The CDR3 spells CSASTSLAGGEQFF. The CDR3 DNA reads TGCAGTGCTAGTACATCATTAGCGGGCGGTGAGCAGTTCTTC.

In this sample, this clonotype turned up many times. The genes are TRBV5-6 and TRBJ2-3; 10 bases align to TRBD2. In germline, CDR1 is SGHDT, CDR2 YYEEEE. V was pared by 4 bases and J by 0 bases, with 8 bases of the junction left unmatched. This CDR3 is built from 17 residues. The CDR3 sequence is CASSHGAGGRSTDTQYF. CDR3 coding DNA: TGTGCCAGCAGCCACGGAGCGGGAGGGAGAAGCACAGATACGCAGTATTTT.

This clonotype was observed at least ten times. The V gene is TRBV2, the J gene TRBJ1-1, with D perhaps matching TRBD1 (5 bases). Looked up from germline, CDR1 is SNHLY and CDR2 is FYNNEI. Trimming removed 6 bases from V and 7 bases from J, with 9 bases in between. The CDR3 covers 11 residues. Here the CDR3 reads CASRGTGEAFF. The CDR3 bases are TGTGCCAGCAGGGGGACGGGTGAAGCTTTCTTT.

This clonotype appeared a few times. The gene calls are TRBV4-1 and TRBJ2-7; D uncertain. The CDR3 length is 15 residues. Germline lookup yields CDR1 MGHRA and CDR2 YSYEKL. V shed 1 base and J shed 3 bases, with 13 bases lying between them. CDR3 DNA sequence: TGCGCCAGCAGCCAAGTGAAGATTCCGGGCTACGAGCAGTACTTC. Translation: CASSQVKIPGYEQYF.

This clonotype appeared once. The chain employs TRBV20-1 and TRBJ2-5, with 8 bases aligning to TRBD1. This CDR3 spans 15 amino acids. Per the germline V gene, CDR1 is DFQATT and CDR2 is SNEGSKA (reference sequence). J lost 5 bases, V lost 2 bases, and 10 bases had no gene match. This CDR3 reads CSARPGTGVSETQYF. Here the CDR3 DNA reads TGCAGTGCTAGACCCGGGACAGGTGTCTCGGAGACCCAGTACTTC.

This clonotype was counted ten times or more. The chain couples TRBV6-1 to TRBJ1-1; tentative D call: TRBD1 (6 bases). There are 14 residues in the CDR3. CDR1 is MNHNS and CDR2 is SASEGT in the germline V gene. Trimming cost V 9 bases and J 5 bases, with 19 bases left between them. The CDR3 here is CASFGRGRRTEAFF. The CDR3 DNA is TGTGCCAGTTTCGGGCGGGGGCGACGGACTGAAGCTTTCTTT.

This chain links TRBV5-1 with TRBJ1-1; 7 bases fit TRBD1. The CDR3 covers 18 residues. Germline CDR1 and CDR2: SGHRS and YFSETQ. After removal of 1 base from V and 0 bases from J, the junction contained 12 bases not matched to a gene. In DNA, the CDR3 is TGCGCCAGCAGCTTGAGGTTTGCAGGGACAGCCATGAACACTGAAGCTTTCTTT. Protein product: CASSLRFAGTAMNTEAFF. Full variable domain (remainder filled in from reference TRBV5-1 and TRBJ1-1): KAGVTQTPRYLIKTRGQQVTLSCSPISGHRSVSWYQQTPGQGLQFLFEYFSETQRNKGNFPGRFSGRQFSNSRSEMNVSTLELGDSALYLCASSLRFAGTAMNTEAFFGQGTRLTVV.

The sample holds a few counts of this clonotype. This rearrangement joins TRBV28 to TRBJ2-1, with 7 bases that match TRBD1. This CDR3 comprises 16 residues. V shed 3 bases, J shed 5 bases, and the junction held 10 bases outside the gene matches. Germline V CDR1 and CDR2: MDHEN, SYDVKM. CDR3 protein: CASSFPRGGANNEQFF. Here the CDR3 DNA reads TGTGCCAGCAGTTTTCCTAGAGGGGGCGCGAACAATGAGCAGTTCTTC.

The CDR3 DNA is TGTGCCAGCCCGCGGCCGGACGGATACAATGAGCAGTTCTTC. Encoded protein: CASPRPDGYNEQFF. J is TRBJ2-1 and V is TRBV7-9; no firm D call. The V end was cut by 8 bases, the J end by 4 bases, with 15 bases between. CDR1 SEHNR and CDR2 FQNEAQ come from the germline V gene (reference sequence). The CDR3 has 14 residues.

This clonotype was seen a few times. The chain joins TRBV12-3 or TRBV12-4 to TRBJ2-5; TRBD2 agrees at 7 bases. This CDR3 spans 16 amino acids. Trimming took 0 bases from V and 4 from J; bases not matched to a gene: 8. CDR3 residues: CASSLAVAGSRETQYF. In DNA form, the CDR3 reads TGTGCCAGCAGTTTAGCCGTAGCGGGCTCTCGAGAGACCCAGTACTTC.

The chain uses TRBV29-1 and TRBJ2-1, with 7 bases fitting TRBD2. The CDR3 contains 13 residues. V shed 7 bases and J 0 bases; nucleotides not matched to a gene: 3. CDR1 is SQVTM and CDR2 is ANQGSEA in the germline V gene. This CDR3 is CSAAGVSYNEQFF. The CDR3 DNA reads TGCAGCGCGGCGGGAGTCTCCTACAATGAGCAGTTCTTC.

This clonotype was seen a single time. V gene TRBV12-3 or TRBV12-4 combines with J gene TRBJ1-5, with 7 bases that match TRBD1. There are 15 residues in the CDR3. Trimming removed 6 bases from V and 2 bases from J; junction bases left unmatched: 7. The CDR3 bases are TGTGCCAGCAGCTCTGCGACAGGGCGCAATCAGCCCCAGCATTTT. Encoded protein: CASSSATGRNQPQHF.

This clonotype has just a few counts. The CDR3 DNA follows: TGTGCCAGCAGCTTTGGGGTTTCGAACACCGGGGAGCTGTTTTTT. The encoded protein is CASSFGVSNTGELFF. This chain joins TRBV7-9 and TRBJ2-2; D is ambiguous. This CDR3 region has 15 residues. V was shortened by 3 bases and J by 0 bases, with 8 bases between the two germline ends. In germline, CDR1 is SEHNR, CDR2 FQNEAQ (reference sequence).

This clonotype came up many times. This chain joins TRBV20-1 and TRBJ2-1, with 10 bases fitting TRBD2. CDR1 is DFQATT, CDR2 SNEGSKA, per germline (reference sequence). The CDR3 is 15 amino acids. V lost 5 bases to trimming and J lost 3 bases; unmatched junction nucleotides: 7. CDR3 sequence: CSAPIAGGRYNEQFF. CDR3 bases: TGCAGTGCTCCTATAGCGGGAGGCCGCTACAATGAGCAGTTCTTC.

This clonotype has just a few counts. The chain is built from TRBV5-5 and TRBJ2-7, with TRBD2 as a possible D gene (6 bases). The V end lost 4 bases, the J end lost 0 bases, and 14 bases lay between the germline ends. CDR3 length equals 15 residues. Germline V lookup: CDR1 SGHKS, CDR2 YYEKEE (reference sequence). The CDR3 protein is CASSIGRGSSYEQYV. In DNA, the CDR3 is TGTGCCAGCAGCATCGGGCGGGGTAGCTCCTACGAGCAGTACGTC.

This chain's CDR3 is CASTHGAGGYNEQFF. The CDR3 DNA reads TGTGCCAGCACGCACGGAGCGGGAGGTTACAATGAGCAGTTCTTC. V usage is TRBV12-3 or TRBV12-4 and J usage is TRBJ2-1, with 9 bases that match TRBD2. V dropped 7 bases and J dropped 4; count of bases not matched to a gene: 8. The CDR3 has 15 residues.

There are many counts of this clonotype. CDR3 amino acids: CASSQDRAFNQPQHF. In nucleotides, the CDR3 is TGCGCCAGCAGCCAAGATAGGGCGTTCAATCAGCCCCAGCATTTT. The chain carries TRBV4-1 and TRBJ1-5; D uncertain. The V end was cut by 0 bases, the J end by 3 bases, with 9 bases between. The CDR3 totals 15 residues. Germline lookup yields CDR1 MGHRA and CDR2 YSYEKL.

Notes on this clonotype: This may stem from a read error, because a much larger clone lies one nucleotide away. The chain is built from TRBV29-1 and TRBJ1-1; TRBD1 agrees at 7 bases. There are 13 residues in the CDR3. Germline V gives CDR1 SQVTM, CDR2 ANQGSEA. J was trimmed by 4 bases and V by 7 bases; bases with no gene match: 9. The CDR3 region has the DNA TGCAGCGGCGGACAGGCCCAAGGCACTGAAGCTTTCTTT. Protein product: CSGGQAQGTEAFF.